These 21 T cell receptor beta chains were all obtained from the same sample, sequenced in a study of T cells in Graves' hyperthyroidism and ophthalmopathy. The CDR3 regions of TCR beta were amplified from RNA transcripts. In the first-round RT-PCR of the TCR CDR3, the HTBI primer set was used. A single record per CDR3 protein comes from TCRdb applying MiXCR to the multiplex PCR reads. Among hundreds of thousands of distinct CDR3 sequences, approximately 40% were seen once, and the ten largest hold more than 7%. The sequenced material came from blood. These receptor sequences come from a man between 18 and 29 years old with Graves' hyperthyroidism.

This chain links TRBV7-3 with TRBJ2-6, with D unresolved. Trimming took off 3 bases at V and 2 bases at J, with 5 bases between the two ends. This CDR3 is 14 amino acids long. The V gene's germline CDR1 is SGHTA and CDR2 FQGTGA. The CDR3 nucleotides are TGTGCCAGCAGCTTCCTCACTGGGGCCAACGTCCTGACTTTC. The encoded protein is CASSFLTGANVLTF.

There are many counts of this clonotype. This chain joins TRBV2 and TRBJ2-7; D possibly corresponds to TRBD1 (5 bases). The V and J ends lost 5 bases and 2 bases respectively, with 10 bases between them. The CDR3 is 13 amino acids. In germline, CDR1 is SNHLY, CDR2 FYNNEI. The CDR3 coding sequence is TGTGCCAGCAGTAGACAGACGACCTACGAGCAGTACTTC. This translates into CASSRQTTYEQYF.

This clonotype was found a few times. The V call is TRBV6-5, the J call TRBJ1-5; D is possibly TRBD1 (6 bases). This CDR3 has 15 amino acids. The V end lost 0 bases, the J end lost 1 base, and 7 bases lay between the germline ends. Germline CDR1 is MNHEY and CDR2 is SVGAGI. In DNA, the CDR3 is TGTGCCAGCAGTTACTCTGGGACAAGCAATCAGCCCCAGCATTTT. Its protein is CASSYSGTSNQPQHF.

The V gene is TRBV11-2, the J gene TRBJ2-7; possibly TRBD1 for D (5 bases). V lost 4 bases, J lost 5 bases, and 15 bases lay in between. Germline CDR1 reads SGHAT; CDR2 reads FQNNGV. CDR3 length equals 14 residues. This CDR3 reads CASSSLGVGHEQYF. CDR3 nucleotides: TGTGCCAGCAGCTCCCTAGGGGTGGGCCACGAGCAGTACTTC.

A note on this clonotype: A clone one base away is much larger, so this may be a read error. The chain joins TRBV29-1 to TRBJ2-5; possible D gene TRBD1, 6 bases. Germline V gene data show CDR1 as SQVTM and CDR2 as ANQGSEA. CDR3 length: 11 amino acids. DNA of the CDR3: TGCAGCGTTAGACAGGAAGAGACCCGGTACTTC. Translated, it gives CSVRQEETRYF.

CDR3 residues: CASCQGSDYGYTF. CDR3 nucleotides: TGTGCCAGCTGTCAGGGATCTGACTATGGCTACACCTTC. The chain uses TRBV2 and TRBJ1-2, with D maybe TRBD1 (5 bases). Trimming cost V 8 bases and J 3 bases, with 13 bases left between them. CDR3 size: 13 residues. CDR1 and CDR2 (germline): SNHLY, FYNNEI.

V is TRBV29-1 and J is TRBJ2-2, with a possible D match to TRBD2 (5 bases). The V end was cut by 3 bases, the J end by 5 bases, with 13 bases between. CDR1 and CDR2 from the germline V gene are SQVTM and ANQGSEA. CDR3 length: 14 amino acids. The CDR3 DNA sequence: TGCAGCGTTGAGGGGTCTAGGGAGACCGGGGAGCTGTTTTTT. Protein: CSVEGSRETGELFF.

In the case of this clonotype: This may come from a read error, since a much larger clone is one base off. The chain recombines TRBV24-1 with TRBJ2-2; D uncertain. This CDR3 region has 14 residues. The V end lost 4 bases, the J end lost 1 base, and 6 bases lay between the germline ends. Germline values: CDR1 KGHDR, CDR2 SFDVKD. The CDR3 reads CATSDSVNTGELFF. The CDR3 DNA reads TGTGCCACCAGTGACTCGGTGAACACCGGGGAGCTGTTTTTT.

This clonotype was seen more than once but under ten times. V and J are TRBV6-5 and TRBJ1-5; D not resolved. The length of the CDR3 is 13 residues. The germline CDR1 and CDR2 sequences are MNHEY and SVGAGI. V lost 6 bases and J lost 7, with 13 bases in between. CDR3 DNA sequence: TGTGCCAGCAGCGAGGACCCCTCACAGCCCCAGCATTTT. Amino acid sequence: CASSEDPSQPQHF.

Ten or more counts support this clonotype. This chain links TRBV2 with TRBJ1-1; no clear D. Germline lookup yields CDR1 SNHLY and CDR2 FYNNEI. The CDR3 covers 13 residues. Trimming removed 4 bases at V and 5 bases at J, with 11 bases between. CDR3 coding DNA: TGTGCCAGCAGTGCCACGGGTTTTACTGAAGCTTTCTTT. Translation gives CASSATGFTEAFF.

Many counts were recorded for this clonotype. This rearrangement joins TRBV7-9 to TRBJ2-6; maybe TRBD1 (5 bases). This CDR3 contains 15 residues. The germline V and J ends were trimmed by 4 bases and 0 bases, with 7 bases remaining between them. Germline CDR1 and CDR2: SEHNR and FQNEAQ (reference sequence). The CDR3 protein is CASSYGASGANVLTF. As DNA, the CDR3 is TGTGCCAGCAGCTATGGGGCCTCTGGGGCCAACGTCCTGACTTTC.

This clonotype was seen more than once but under ten times. This may be a read error: a much more frequent sequence differs by one nucleotide. The gene calls are TRBV6-1 and TRBJ1-2; 8 positions match TRBD1. CDR1 is MNHNS and CDR2 is SASEGT in the germline V gene. There are 13 residues in the CDR3. V lost 5 bases to trimming and J lost 4 bases; unmatched junction nucleotides: 3. CDR3 DNA: TGTGCCAGCAGTCACGGACAGGGCTATGGCTACACCTTC. It is translated as CASSHGQGYGYTF.

This clonotype was counted at least ten times. The chain carries TRBV2 and TRBJ1-2, with D maybe TRBD1 (5 bases). Trimming left V 8 bases short and J 0 bases short, with 19 bases between. Looked up from germline, CDR1 is SNHLY and CDR2 is FYNNEI. This CDR3 comprises 16 residues. CDR3 coding DNA: TGTGCCAGCCTTATACAGGATACCCTAGCTAACTATGGCTACACCTTC. This sequence encodes CASLIQDTLANYGYTF.

This clonotype was counted between two and nine times. This chain connects TRBV20-1 to TRBJ1-2, with a tentative D call TRBD1 (5 bases). The CDR3 has 13 residues. V was trimmed by 6 bases and J by 3 bases, leaving 14 bases between them. Germline V gives CDR1 DFQATT, CDR2 SNEGSKA (reference sequence). CDR3 in amino acids: CSASLGGDYGYTF. The CDR3 bases are TGCAGTGCCTCCCTGGGGGGGGACTATGGCTACACCTTC.

This clonotype was counted only a few times. This sequence joins TRBV7-2 and TRBJ2-7, with 12 bases lining up with TRBD2. J gave up 5 bases and V 6 bases, and 11 bases lay outside the gene matches. Germline lookup yields CDR1 SGHTA and CDR2 FQGNSA. The CDR3 runs to 16 residues. The CDR3: CASSGPTSGSRNEQYF. CDR3 DNA sequence: TGTGCCAGCAGTGGACCGACTAGCGGGAGTAGGAACGAGCAGTACTTC.

This chain links TRBV29-1 with TRBJ2-7; perhaps D is TRBD1 or TRBD2 (6 bases each). CDR3 length: 12 residues. The germline V gene has CDR1 SQVTM and CDR2 ANQGSEA. Trimming stripped 8 bases from V and 5 bases from J, with 16 bases between. CDR3 nucleotide sequence: TGCAGCCAAGGGCCGGGGGCCCACGAGCAGTACTTC. Translation: CSQGPGAHEQYF.

This clonotype occurred a few times. The CDR3 reads CASSLRGAGYGYTF. The CDR3 DNA reads TGCGCCAGCAGCTTGCGCGGCGCTGGCTATGGCTACACCTTC. The chain joins TRBV5-1 to TRBJ1-2, with D unresolved. The CDR3 totals 14 residues. The V and J ends lost 1 base and 4 bases respectively, with 11 bases between them. Germline CDR1 is SGHRS and CDR2 is YFSETQ.

Of note for this clonotype: A read error may account for a junction end that differs from germline. The chain recombines TRBV7-9 with TRBJ1-5, with D perhaps matching TRBD1 (5 bases). CDR3 length: 12 amino acids. Germline V lookup: CDR1 SEHNR, CDR2 FQNEAQ (reference sequence). The CDR3 region is CASSRGDQRQHF. The CDR3 coding sequence is TGTGCCAGCAGCAGGGGAGACCAGCGCCAGCATTTT.

DNA of the CDR3: TGCAGCCAAGAATGGAGCAGGGTTGACGAGCAGTACTTC. It specifies CSQEWSRVDEQYF. The chain combines TRBV29-1 with TRBJ2-7, with D possibly being TRBD1 (5 bases). The V end lost 8 bases, the J end lost 5 bases, and 19 bases lay between the germline ends. Germline V gene data show CDR1 as SQVTM and CDR2 as ANQGSEA. The CDR3 contains 13 residues.

At least ten counts were recorded for this clonotype. The chain couples TRBV7-9 to TRBJ2-7; perhaps TRBD2 as D (5 bases). V was trimmed by 10 bases and J by 4 bases, leaving 11 bases between them. The CDR3 covers 11 residues. Germline CDR1 is SEHNR and CDR2 is FQNEAQ (reference sequence). The CDR3 DNA follows: TGTGCCACTGGACGGGGTTACGAGCAGTACTTC. It specifies CATGRGYEQYF.

The chain employs TRBV25-1 and TRBJ2-2; D unresolved. This CDR3 is built from 15 residues. V shed 4 bases and J shed 0 bases, with 9 bases lying between them. CDR1 MGHDK and CDR2 SYGVNS come from the germline V gene. The CDR3 loop is CASSGTGSNTGELFF. In DNA, the CDR3 is TGTGCCAGCAGTGGGACGGGCTCGAACACCGGGGAGCTGTTTTTT.